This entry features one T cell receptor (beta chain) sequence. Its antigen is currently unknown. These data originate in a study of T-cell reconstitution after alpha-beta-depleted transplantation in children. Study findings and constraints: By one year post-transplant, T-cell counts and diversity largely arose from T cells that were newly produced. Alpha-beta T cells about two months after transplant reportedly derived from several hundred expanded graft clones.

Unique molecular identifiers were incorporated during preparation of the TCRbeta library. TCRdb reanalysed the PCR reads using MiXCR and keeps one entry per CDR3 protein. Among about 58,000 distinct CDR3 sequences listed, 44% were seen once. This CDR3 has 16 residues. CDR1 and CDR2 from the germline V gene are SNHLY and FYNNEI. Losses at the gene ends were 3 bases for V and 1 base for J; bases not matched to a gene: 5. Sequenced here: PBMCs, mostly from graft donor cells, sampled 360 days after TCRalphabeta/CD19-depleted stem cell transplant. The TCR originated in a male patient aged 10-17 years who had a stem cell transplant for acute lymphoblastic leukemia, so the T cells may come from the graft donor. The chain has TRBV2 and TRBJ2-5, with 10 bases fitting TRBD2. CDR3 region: CASSDTSGGAQETQYF. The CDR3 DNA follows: TGTGCCAGCAGTGATACCAGCGGGGGGGCCCAAGAGACCCAGTACTTC.